This TCR beta chain was documented in a study of blood T cell repertoires in COVID-19. Study at large: COVID-19 samples from acute and convalescent phases originated in the United States, Italy and Spain.

In the study's own analysis: Amplifying reference gene primers gave estimates of nucleated cell counts. Measured with immunoSEQ multiplex PCR; TCRdb has only the in-frame clones, and not every one. That table gives V, J and clone size, and the DNA gave D and trimming. This sample has some 120,000 clones, with around four fifths found just once. The CDR3 contains 16 residues. The germline V and J ends were trimmed by 6 bases and 0 bases, with 16 bases remaining between them. Germline V CDR1 and CDR2: SGDLS, YYNGEE. This chain joins TRBV9 and TRBJ1-3; no reliable D call. The TCR sequence derives from a man aged 30 to 39 with acute or convalescent COVID-19. Source material: peripheral blood. The CDR3: CASTTGGSHSGNTIYF. CDR3 DNA: TGTGCCAGCACTACCGGAGGGTCCCACTCTGGAAACACCATATATTTT.